These 6 T cell receptor beta chains came from one sample sequenced in a study of blood T cells in healthy people across ages. PCR was performed a second time for roughly 7 to 11 cycles using a sample-barcoded 5' primer and a J-beta primer mix. In TCRdb, the 5' RACE reads were re-called with MiXCR into one record per CDR3 protein. The sample shows some 700,000 distinct CDR3 sequences, 43% of them seen only once. Specimen: blood. Source of these receptors: a woman in her fifties or sixties in good health.

This clonotype came up many times. This chain uses TRBV20-1 with TRBJ2-3; tentative D call: TRBD2 (6 bases). Between the trimmed V and J ends, which lost 4 bases and 1 base, there was a span of 9 bases. Germline V gene sequence: CDR1 DFQATT, CDR2 SNEGSKA (reference sequence). The CDR3 spans 13 residues. CDR3 loop: CSAKVAGTDTQYF. As DNA, the CDR3 is TGCAGTGCTAAAGTAGCGGGCACAGATACGCAGTATTTT.

The gene calls are TRBV20-1 and TRBJ2-7; 12 nucleotides align to TRBD2. This CDR3 is 18 amino acids long. Per the germline V gene, CDR1 is DFQATT and CDR2 is SNEGSKA (reference sequence). Trimming at V came to 0 bases and at J to 4 bases, leaving 13 bases not matched to a gene. The CDR3 DNA follows: TGCAGTGCTAGAGATCACAGTCGACTAGCGGGAGATAATTACGAGCAGTACTTC. Protein product: CSARDHSRLAGDNYEQYF.

V usage is TRBV2 and J usage is TRBJ2-3, with D perhaps matching TRBD2 (6 bases). Germline V gives CDR1 SNHLY, CDR2 FYNNEI. V shed 8 bases and J shed 4 bases, with 16 bases lying between them. The CDR3 is made up of 14 amino acids. The CDR3 reads CASGGSVSPDTQYF. The DNA for the CDR3 is TGTGCCAGCGGAGGGTCCGTTTCACCAGATACGCAGTATTTT.

At least ten counts were recorded for this clonotype. The V and J genes are TRBV5-5 and TRBJ2-3, with 8 positions matching TRBD1. This CDR3 has 14 residues. CDR1 is SGHKS, CDR2 YYEKEE, per germline (reference sequence). The V segment lost 7 bases and the J segment 2 bases; nucleotides outside the gene matches: 6. The CDR3 DNA is TGTGCCAGCGTAACGGACAGGGTCACAGATACGCAGTATTTT. It encodes CASVTDRVTDTQYF.

In regard to this clonotype: An end of the junction differs from the germline gene, which may be a read error. The chain employs TRBV4-2 and TRBJ1-2; no reliable D call. The germline CDR1 and CDR2 sequences are LGHNA and YNFKEQ. This CDR3 region has 15 residues. CDR3 sequence (DNA): TGTGCCAGCAACCAAGATTTGTCGGCAGCCTATGGCTACACCTTC. Translation: CASNQDLSAAYGYTF.

This chain joins TRBV5-1 and TRBJ2-3; unclear D gene. V dropped 7 bases and J dropped 2 bases, with 14 bases sitting between them. CDR3 length: 14 amino acids. Germline V gene data show CDR1 as SGHRS and CDR2 as YFSETQ. For the CDR3, the DNA is TGCGCCAGCGGCCTTGCTTTCTACACAGATACGCAGTATTTT. Encoded protein: CASGLAFYTDTQYF.